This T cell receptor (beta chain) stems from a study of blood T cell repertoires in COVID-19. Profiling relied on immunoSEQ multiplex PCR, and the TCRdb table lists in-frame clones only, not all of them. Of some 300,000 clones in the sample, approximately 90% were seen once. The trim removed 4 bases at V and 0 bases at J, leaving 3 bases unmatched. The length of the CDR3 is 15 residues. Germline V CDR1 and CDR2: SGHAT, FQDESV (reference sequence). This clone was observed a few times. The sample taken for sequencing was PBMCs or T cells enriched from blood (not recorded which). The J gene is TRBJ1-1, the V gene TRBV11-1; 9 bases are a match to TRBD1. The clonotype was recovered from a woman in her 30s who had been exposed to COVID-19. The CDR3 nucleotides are TGTGCCAGCAGCTGGACAGGGGCCATGAACACTGAAGCTTTCTTT. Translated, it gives CASSWTGAMNTEAFF.